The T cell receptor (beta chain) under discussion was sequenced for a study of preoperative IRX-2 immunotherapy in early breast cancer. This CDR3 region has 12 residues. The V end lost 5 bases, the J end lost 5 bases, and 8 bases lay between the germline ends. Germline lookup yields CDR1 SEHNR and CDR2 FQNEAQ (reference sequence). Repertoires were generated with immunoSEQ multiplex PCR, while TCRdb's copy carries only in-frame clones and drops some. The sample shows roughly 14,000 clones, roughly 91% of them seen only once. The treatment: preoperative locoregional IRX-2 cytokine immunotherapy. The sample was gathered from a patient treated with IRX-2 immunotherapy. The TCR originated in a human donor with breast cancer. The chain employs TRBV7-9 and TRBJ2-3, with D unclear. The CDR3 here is CASSQQLDTQYF. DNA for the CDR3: TGTGCCAGCAGCCAACAGTTAGATACGCAGTATTTT.